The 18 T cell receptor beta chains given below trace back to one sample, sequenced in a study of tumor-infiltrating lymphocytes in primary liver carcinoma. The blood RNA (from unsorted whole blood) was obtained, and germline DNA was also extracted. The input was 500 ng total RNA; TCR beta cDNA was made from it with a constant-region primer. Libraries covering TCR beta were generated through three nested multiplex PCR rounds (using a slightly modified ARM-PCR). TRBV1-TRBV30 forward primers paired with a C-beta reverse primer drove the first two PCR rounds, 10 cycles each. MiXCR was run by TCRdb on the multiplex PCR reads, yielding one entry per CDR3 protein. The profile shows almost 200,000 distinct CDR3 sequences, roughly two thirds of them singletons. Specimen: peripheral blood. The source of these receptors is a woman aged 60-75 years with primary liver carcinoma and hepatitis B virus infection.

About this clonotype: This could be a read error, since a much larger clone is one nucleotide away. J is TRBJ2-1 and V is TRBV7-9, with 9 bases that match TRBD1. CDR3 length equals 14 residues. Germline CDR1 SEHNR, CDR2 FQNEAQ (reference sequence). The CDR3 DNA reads TGTGCCAGCAGCTACCGGGACAGGGACGATGAGCTGTTCTTC. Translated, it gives CASSYRDRDDELFF.

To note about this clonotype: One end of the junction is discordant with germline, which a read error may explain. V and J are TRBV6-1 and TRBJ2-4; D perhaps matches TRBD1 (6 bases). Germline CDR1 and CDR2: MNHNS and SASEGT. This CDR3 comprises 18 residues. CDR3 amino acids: CASSGETGFQRAKNIQYF. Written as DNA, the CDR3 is TGTGCTAGCAGTGGGGAGACAGGCTTTCAGAGGGCCAAAAACATTCAGTACTTC.

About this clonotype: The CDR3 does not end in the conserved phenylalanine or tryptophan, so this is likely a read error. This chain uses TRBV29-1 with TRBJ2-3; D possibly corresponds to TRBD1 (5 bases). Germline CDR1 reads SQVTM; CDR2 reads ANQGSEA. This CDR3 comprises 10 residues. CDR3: CRAHGAAQYL. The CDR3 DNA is TGCAGGGCCCATGGGGCGGCGCAGTATTTG.

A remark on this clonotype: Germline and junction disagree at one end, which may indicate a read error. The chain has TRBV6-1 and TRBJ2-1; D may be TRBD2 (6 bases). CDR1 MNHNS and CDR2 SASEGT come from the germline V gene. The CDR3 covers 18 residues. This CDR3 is CASSGGVGGKSSYTEQFF. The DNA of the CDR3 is TGTGCCAGCAGTGGTGGGGTGGGAGGAAAGAGCTCCTACACTGAGCAGTTCTTC.

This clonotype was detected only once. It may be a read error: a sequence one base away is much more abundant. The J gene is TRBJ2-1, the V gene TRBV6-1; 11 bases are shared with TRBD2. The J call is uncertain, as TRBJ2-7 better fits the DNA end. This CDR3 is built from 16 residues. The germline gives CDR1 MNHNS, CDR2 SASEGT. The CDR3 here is CASSAGTSGPEHEQYF. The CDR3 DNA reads TGTGCCAGCAGTGCCGGGACTAGCGGCCCTGAGCATGAGCAGTACTTC.

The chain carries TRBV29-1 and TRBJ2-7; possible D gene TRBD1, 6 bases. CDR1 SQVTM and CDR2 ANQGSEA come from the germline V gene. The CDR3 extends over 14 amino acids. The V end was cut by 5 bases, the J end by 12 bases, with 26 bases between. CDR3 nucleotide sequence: TGCAGCGTTCAAGCGGATAGGACAGCGAGATGGCTGTACTTC. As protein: CSVQADRTARWLYF.

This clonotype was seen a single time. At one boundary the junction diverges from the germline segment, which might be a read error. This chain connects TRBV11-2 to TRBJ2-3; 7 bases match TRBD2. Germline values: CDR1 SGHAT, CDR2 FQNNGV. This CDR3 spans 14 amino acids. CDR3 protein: CTSSWSGNTNTQYF. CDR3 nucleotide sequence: TGTACCAGCAGTTGGAGCGGGAACACAAATACGCAGTATTTT.

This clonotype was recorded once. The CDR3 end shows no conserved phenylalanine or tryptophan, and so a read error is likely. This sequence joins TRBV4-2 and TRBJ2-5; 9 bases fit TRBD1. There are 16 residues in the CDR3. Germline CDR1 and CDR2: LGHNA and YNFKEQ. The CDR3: CASSRDFADRGEAQYS. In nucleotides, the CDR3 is TGTGCCAGCAGCCGAGATTTCGCGGACAGGGGAGAGGCCCAGTACTCC.

DNA for the CDR3: TGTGCCAGCAGAGGGACTAGCAGGAAATCTAACTTAAATGAGCAGTTCTTC. Its protein is CASRGTSRKSNLNEQFF. The genes are TRBV6-5 and TRBJ2-1, with 9 bases fitting TRBD2. Germline trimming cut 6 bases from V and 7 bases from J; bases unmatched to any gene: 16. The length of the CDR3 is 17 residues. From germline, CDR1 is MNHEY and CDR2 SVGAGI.

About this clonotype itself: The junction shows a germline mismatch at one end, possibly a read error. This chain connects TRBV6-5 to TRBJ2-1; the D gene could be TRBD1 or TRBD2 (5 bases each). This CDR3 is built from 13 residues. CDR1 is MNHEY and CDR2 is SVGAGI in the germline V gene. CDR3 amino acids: CAGSSGPCNEQFF. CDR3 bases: TGTGCCGGCAGTTCGGGACCTTGCAATGAGCAGTTCTTC.

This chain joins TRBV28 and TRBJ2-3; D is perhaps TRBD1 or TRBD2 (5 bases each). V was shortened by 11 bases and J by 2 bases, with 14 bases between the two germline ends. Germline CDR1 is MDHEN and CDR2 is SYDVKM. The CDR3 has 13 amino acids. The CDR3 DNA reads TGTGCCTCAGGGAGCTTGCCCACAGATACGCAGTATTTT. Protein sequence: CASGSLPTDTQYF.

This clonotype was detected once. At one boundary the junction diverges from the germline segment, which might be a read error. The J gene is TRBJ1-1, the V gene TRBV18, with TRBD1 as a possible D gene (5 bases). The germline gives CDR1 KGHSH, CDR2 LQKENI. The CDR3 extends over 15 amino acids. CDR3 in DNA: TGTGCTAGCTCACCACCGTTGGGGCTTAACACTGAAGCTTTCTTT. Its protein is CASSPPLGLNTEAFF.

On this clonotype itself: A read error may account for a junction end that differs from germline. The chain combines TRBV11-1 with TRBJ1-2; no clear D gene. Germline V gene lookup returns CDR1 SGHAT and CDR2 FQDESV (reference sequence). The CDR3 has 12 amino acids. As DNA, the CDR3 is TGTGCCAGCAGCTCTGTACAAGCCGCCTACAGCTTC. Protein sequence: CASSSVQAAYSF.

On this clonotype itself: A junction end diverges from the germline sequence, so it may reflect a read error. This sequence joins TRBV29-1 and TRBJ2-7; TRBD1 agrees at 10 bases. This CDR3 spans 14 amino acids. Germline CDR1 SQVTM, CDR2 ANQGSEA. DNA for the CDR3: TGCAGCATTACCGGGACAGGGGAGGTCAACGAGCAATACTTC. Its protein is CSITGTGEVNEQYF.

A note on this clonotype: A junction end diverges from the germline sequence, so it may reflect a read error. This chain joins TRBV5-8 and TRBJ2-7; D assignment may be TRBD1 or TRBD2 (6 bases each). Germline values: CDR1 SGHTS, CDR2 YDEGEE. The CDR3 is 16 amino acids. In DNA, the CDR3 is TGTGCCAACAGCTATCTTTTCGGGGGCCAGGACGACGAGCAGTACTTC. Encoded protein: CANSYLFGGQDDEQYF.

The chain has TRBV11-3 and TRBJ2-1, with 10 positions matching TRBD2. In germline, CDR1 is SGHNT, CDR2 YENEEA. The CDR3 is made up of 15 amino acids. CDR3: CDTSQWTSGRNEQFF. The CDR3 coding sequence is TGTGACACCAGCCAATGGACTAGCGGACGCAATGAGCAGTTCTTC.

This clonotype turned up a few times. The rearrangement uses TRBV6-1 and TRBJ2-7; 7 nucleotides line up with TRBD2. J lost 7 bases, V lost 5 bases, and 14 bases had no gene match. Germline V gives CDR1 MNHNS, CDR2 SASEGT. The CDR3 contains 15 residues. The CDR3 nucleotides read TGTGCCAGCAGTCCGGGGGGAGATGTACGATTGGAGCAGTACTTC. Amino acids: CASSPGGDVRLEQYF.

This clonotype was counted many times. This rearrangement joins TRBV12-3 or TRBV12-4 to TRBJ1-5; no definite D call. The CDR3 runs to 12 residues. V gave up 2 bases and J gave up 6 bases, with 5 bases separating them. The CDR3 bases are TGTGCCAGCAGTTTACGTCCTCAGCCCCAGCATTTT. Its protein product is CASSLRPQPQHF.